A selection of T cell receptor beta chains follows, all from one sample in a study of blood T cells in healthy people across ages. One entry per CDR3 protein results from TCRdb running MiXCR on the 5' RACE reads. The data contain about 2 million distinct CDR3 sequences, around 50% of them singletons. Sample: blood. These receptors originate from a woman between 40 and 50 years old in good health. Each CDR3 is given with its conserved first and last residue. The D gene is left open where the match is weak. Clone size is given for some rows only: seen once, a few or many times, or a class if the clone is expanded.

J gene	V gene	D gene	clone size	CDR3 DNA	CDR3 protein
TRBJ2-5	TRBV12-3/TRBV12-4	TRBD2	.	TGTGCCAGCAGCTACGGGGGCGGGGGGGCCCAAGAGACCCAGTACTTC	CASSYGGGGAQETQYF
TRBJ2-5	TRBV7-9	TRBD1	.	TGTGCCAGCAGCTGGGGGACAGGGGGCGAAGAGACCCAGTACTTC	CASSWGTGGEETQYF
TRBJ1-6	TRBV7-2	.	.	TGTGCCAGCAGCTCCATCACCCGACAAAGCTCCTATAATTCACCCCTCCACTTT	CASSSITRQSSYNSPLHF
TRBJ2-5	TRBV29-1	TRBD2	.	TGCAGCGTTGATATTAGCGGGGGAGAGACCCAGTACTTC	CSVDISGGETQYF
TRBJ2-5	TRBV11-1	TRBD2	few	TGTGCCAGCAGCCCGGGCGGGACTAGTCAAGAGACCCAGTACTTC	CASSPGGTSQETQYF
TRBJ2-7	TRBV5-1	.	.	TGCGCCAGCAGCTTGGTCCCTGCTGGCTACGAGCAGTACTTC	CASSLVPAGYEQYF
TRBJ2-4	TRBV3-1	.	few	TGTGCCAGCAGCCAATCAGATGCGGCCAAAAACATTCAGTACTTC	CASSQSDAAKNIQYF
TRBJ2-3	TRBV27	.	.	TGTGCCAGCAGCAAACGGGGGACAGCCACAGATACGCAGTATTTT	CASSKRGTATDTQYF
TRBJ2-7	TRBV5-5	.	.	TGTGCCAGCAGCCCCTACGGGACCGTTTCCGAGCAGTACTTC	CASSPYGTVSEQYF
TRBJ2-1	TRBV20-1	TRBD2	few	TGCAGTGCCAGGACCGCAGCGGGGGGCCCTGGTGAGCAGTTCTTC	CSARTAAGGPGEQFF